The entry that follows covers one T cell receptor beta chain sequence. The data were obtained in a study of T cells expressing NK-cell markers. Looking at the study overall: The study drew TCR beta repertoires from sorted CD3+CD56+NKG2C+, CD3+CD56+NKG2C- and CD3+CD56-NKG2C+ T cells.

Reanalyzing the 5' RACE reads, TCRdb keeps one entry per CDR3 protein, without DNA. The sample has over 150,000 distinct CDR3 sequences, and its top ten clones hold 20% to 25%. The CDR3 totals 15 residues. Germline V CDR1 and CDR2: SGHKS, YYEKEE (reference sequence). The gene calls are TRBV5-5 and TRBJ2-5; TCRdb indicates TRBD2, and absent DNA this call remains unverified. The TCR was taken from a man between 18 and 69 years old in good health. Sequenced sample: blood T cells: a sorted CD56 or NKG2C T cell subset, CD4+ or CD8+ T cells, or bulk PBMC T cells (not recorded which). CDR3 sequence reads: CASIASGGALETQYF.